One and the same sample provided the 18 T cell receptor beta chains below, sequenced in a study of shared clonotypes between healthy human individuals. TCRdb's table, derived via immunoSEQ multiplex PCR, lists solely in-frame clones and lacks some. Seen here are 650,000 to 800,000 clones, 55% to 75% observed once, and the top ten hold under 2%. The sample was memory CD4+ T cells sorted from blood. Subset denoted: CD45RA-negative fraction. These TCRs come from a woman in her twenties or thirties in good health.

The chain joins TRBV29-1 to TRBJ2-3; D possibly corresponds to TRBD1 (5 bases). The CDR3 has 13 amino acids. Per germline, CDR1 SQVTM and CDR2 ANQGSEA. V lost 3 bases and J 8 bases, leaving 15 bases between the germline ends. In nucleotides, the CDR3 is TGCAGCGTTGAGGGGCAGGGCCCGGCTACGCAGTATTTT. It encodes CSVEGQGPATQYF.

The J gene is TRBJ2-7, the V gene TRBV5-1; 8 positions agree with TRBD1. Trimming cost V 7 bases and J 2 bases; bases outside gene matches: 8. CDR1 and CDR2 from the germline V gene are SGHRS and YFSETQ. The CDR3 totals 14 residues. This CDR3 reads CASCIGQGPYEQYF. The CDR3 DNA follows: TGCGCCAGCTGCATCGGACAGGGTCCCTACGAGCAGTACTTC.

The sample holds a few counts of this clone. The same CDR3 arises from other DNA sequences in this sample as well. This chain joins TRBV20-1 and TRBJ2-7; D possibly corresponds to TRBD2 (5 bases). Germline V gene data show CDR1 as DFQATT and CDR2 as SNEGSKA (reference sequence). The CDR3 contains 11 residues. V dropped 6 bases and J dropped 1 base, with 7 bases sitting between them. The CDR3 DNA reads as TGCAGTGCGGGAGTGTCCTACGAGCAGTACTTC. Amino acid sequence: CSAGVSYEQYF.

The chain recombines TRBV19 with TRBJ1-5; D gene ambiguous. The V end lost 5 bases, the J end lost 2 bases, and 16 bases lay between the germline ends. There are 16 residues in the CDR3. The germline gives CDR1 LNHDA, CDR2 SQIVND (reference sequence). The CDR3 here is CASSGSAWQGNQPQHF. For the CDR3, the DNA is TGTGCCAGTAGTGGGTCAGCCTGGCAGGGCAATCAGCCCCAGCATTTT.

The CDR3: CASSLPPGRSGNTIYF. The CDR3 coding sequence is TGTGCCAGCAGTTTGCCGCCTGGGAGATCTGGAAACACCATATATTTT. The chain has TRBV28 and TRBJ1-3; D is unresolved. Germline CDR1 is MDHEN and CDR2 is SYDVKM. Trimming removed 3 bases at V and 1 base at J, with 13 bases between. The CDR3 consists of 16 residues.

The chain has TRBV18 and TRBJ2-2; 9 bases agree with TRBD1. The CDR3 consists of 16 residues. Germline V CDR1 and CDR2: KGHSH, LQKENI. Trimming cost V 3 bases and J 3 bases; bases outside gene matches: 5. CDR3 protein: CASSPRGQGYTGELFF. The CDR3 DNA follows: TGTGCCAGCTCACCTCGAGGACAGGGGTACACCGGGGAGCTGTTTTTT.

V and J are TRBV6-6 and TRBJ1-2; D is unclear. Trimming removed 6 bases at V and 4 bases at J, with 12 bases between. The germline V gene has CDR1 MNHNY and CDR2 SVGAGI (reference sequence). There are 13 residues in the CDR3. The CDR3 coding sequence is TGTGCCAGCAGCTACGGTCTAGGCTATGGCTACACCTTC. Translation gives CASSYGLGYGYTF.

The chain uses TRBV6-1 and TRBJ2-3; possible D gene TRBD2, 5 bases. CDR3 length equals 14 residues. Germline CDR1 reads MNHNS; CDR2 reads SASEGT. V was shortened by 4 bases and J by 5 bases, with 13 bases between the two germline ends. CDR3 DNA: TGTGCCAGCAGTGTATCAATCGGGAAAGATACGCAGTATTTT. It translates to CASSVSIGKDTQYF.

This chain joins TRBV7-8 and TRBJ2-7; TRBD1 aligns across 10 bases. The germline gives CDR1 SGHVS, CDR2 FQNEAQ. V gave up 5 bases and J gave up 2 bases; unmatched junction bases: 18. This CDR3 contains 19 residues. CDR3 nucleotides: TGTGCCAGCAGCCCCAAGCGGCTCATGGGCGACAGGGGGCCCTACGAGCAGTACTTC. Encoded protein: CASSPKRLMGDRGPYEQYF.

The genes are TRBV6-6 and TRBJ2-5, with a possible D match to TRBD2 (5 bases). The CDR3 consists of 15 residues. Trimming took off 6 bases at V and 5 bases at J, with 19 bases between the two ends. Germline CDR1 is MNHNY and CDR2 is SVGAGI (reference sequence). In nucleotides, the CDR3 is TGTGCCAGCAGCCCGGACTGTAGGGTCACGGAGACCCAGTACTTC. It codes for CASSPDCRVTETQYF.

The V and J genes are TRBV11-3 and TRBJ2-1; D ambiguous. The CDR3 is made up of 15 amino acids. The V end lost 6 bases, the J end lost 7 bases, and 19 bases lay between the germline ends. In germline, CDR1 is SGHNT, CDR2 YENEEA. The CDR3 region has the DNA TGTGCCAGCAGTTCGGACGGGCGGACGAGGAATGAGCAGTTCTTC. This codes for CASSSDGRTRNEQFF. Based on the CDR3 plus reference TRBV11-3 and TRBJ2-1, the full variable domain is EAGVVQSPRYKIIEKKQPVAFWCNPISGHNTLYWYLQNLGQGPELLIRYENEEAVDDSQLPKDRFSAERLKGVDSTLKIQPAELGDSAVYLCASSSDGRTRNEQFFGPGTRLTVL.

Details on this clone: Additional DNA sequences in this sample encode the identical CDR3. The genes are TRBV5-1 and TRBJ1-2; no reliable D call. V lost 4 bases to trimming and J lost 2 bases, with 9 bases between them. Germline assignment: CDR1 SGHRS and CDR2 YFSETQ. This CDR3 comprises 13 residues. CDR3 DNA sequence: TGCGCCAGCAGCCTGGCCCAGAACTATGGCTACACCTTC. Protein sequence: CASSLAQNYGYTF.

This clone was seen a few times. The chain has TRBV19 and TRBJ1-2; no clear D gene. This CDR3 spans 11 amino acids. Trimming removed 6 bases at V and 7 bases at J, with 9 bases between. Per germline, CDR1 LNHDA and CDR2 SQIVND (reference sequence). The CDR3 is CASSPGFGYTF. In DNA, the CDR3 is TGTGCCAGTAGCCCGGGGTTTGGCTACACCTTC.

The gene calls are TRBV11-3 and TRBJ2-1; 9 bases agree with TRBD2. The CDR3 is 15 residues long. Germline V CDR1 and CDR2: SGHNT, YENEEA. J gave up 5 bases and V 5 bases, and 7 bases lay outside the gene matches. This CDR3 reads CASSESGLANNEQFF. The CDR3 DNA sequence: TGTGCCAGCAGCGAATCGGGACTAGCAAACAATGAGCAGTTCTTC.

The CDR3 sequence is CASSQVTGGPNYGYTF. For the CDR3, the DNA is TGCGCCAGCAGCCAAGTAACAGGGGGGCCTAACTATGGCTACACCTTC. The V call is TRBV4-1, the J call TRBJ1-2; 8 bases map to TRBD1. The V gene end was trimmed by 1 base and the J gene end by 0 bases; junction bases not matched to a gene: 4. CDR1 and CDR2 from the germline V gene are MGHRA and YSYEKL. The CDR3 sequence is 16 residues long.

J is TRBJ2-5 and V is TRBV19; TRBD2 aligns across 7 bases. V was clipped by 5 bases and J by 4 bases; unmatched bases: 7. Per the germline V gene, CDR1 is LNHDA and CDR2 is SQIVND (reference sequence). The CDR3 has 14 amino acids. Here the CDR3 reads CASSREGGRETQYF. DNA for the CDR3: TGTGCCAGTAGTCGAGAGGGAGGGAGAGAGACCCAGTACTTC.

The V call is TRBV28, the J call TRBJ1-5; D is possibly TRBD1 (5 bases). Trimming removed 7 bases at V and 10 bases at J, with 26 bases between. The CDR3 loop spans 16 amino acids. Germline V gives CDR1 MDHEN, CDR2 SYDVKM. The CDR3 loop reads CASTNPRGTGSYPQHF. The DNA of the CDR3 is TGTGCCAGCACTAACCCGAGAGGGACGGGGTCGTATCCCCAGCATTTT.

On this clone itself: This same CDR3 is encoded by further DNA sequences in the sample. The chain couples TRBV10-3 to TRBJ2-3, with D unresolved. The CDR3 is 13 amino acids. Trimming stripped 0 bases from V and 6 bases from J, with 7 bases between. Germline V gene data show CDR1 as ENHRY and CDR2 as SYGVKD. CDR3 nucleotide sequence: TGTGCCATCAGTGAGTCCACCTTGGATACGCAGTATTTT. This codes for CAISESTLDTQYF.